This T cell receptor (beta chain) was identified during a study of T cell responses to AZD1222 COVID-19 vaccine. For this clone: Different DNA sequences within this sample yield the same CDR3.

Clones were sequenced by immunoSEQ multiplex PCR, and TCRdb holds only the in-frame ones, with some missing. This sample has around 140,000 clones, with 85% to 90% found just once. Germline CDR1 LGHDT, CDR2 YNNKEL (reference sequence). V shed 2 bases and J shed 4 bases, with 2 bases lying between them. CDR3 size: 12 residues. This chain connects TRBV3-1 (or the pseudogene TRBV3-2) to TRBJ2-2; D is ambiguous. This sequence was found in an adult who received the AZD1222 COVID-19 vaccine. Specimen: peripheral blood, collected 28 days after the second AZD1222 dose. This CDR3 is CASSQRTGELFF. In nucleotides, the CDR3 is TGTGCCAGCAGCCAACGCACCGGGGAGCTGTTTTTT.